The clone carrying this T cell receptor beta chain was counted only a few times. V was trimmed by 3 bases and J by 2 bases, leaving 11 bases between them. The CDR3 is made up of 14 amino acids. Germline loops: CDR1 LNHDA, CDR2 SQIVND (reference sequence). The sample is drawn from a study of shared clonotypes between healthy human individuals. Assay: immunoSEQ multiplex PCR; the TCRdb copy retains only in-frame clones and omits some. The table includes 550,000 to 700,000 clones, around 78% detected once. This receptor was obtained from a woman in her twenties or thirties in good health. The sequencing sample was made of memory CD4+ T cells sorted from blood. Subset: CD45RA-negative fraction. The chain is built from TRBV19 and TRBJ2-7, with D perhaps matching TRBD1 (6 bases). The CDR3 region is CASSILGHPYEQYF. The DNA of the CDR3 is TGTGCCAGTAGTATCCTGGGACACCCCTACGAGCAGTACTTC.